The TCR beta chain under discussion was sequenced for a study of post-analysis software for immune sequencing data. In the study overall: The patients showed relapsing-remitting, secondary progressive and progressive-relapsing multiple sclerosis courses. Study-wide findings and caveats: Comparison with controls showed significantly lower normalized Chao1 diversity in multiple sclerosis patients. Patients carried several TRBV segments more frequently than controls did, and TRBV5-6, TRBV5-1 and TRBV20-1 were among them.

Trimming shortened V by 5 bases and J by 5 bases, and 9 bases separated the two germline ends. The CDR3 contains 12 residues. The germline V gene encodes CDR1 SGHAT and CDR2 FQNNGV. Worth noting for this clonotype: Its antigen is unidentified.

Researchers reported that TCR beta cDNA libraries carried unique molecular identifiers. TCRdb fed the PCR reads into MiXCR, producing one record per CDR3 protein. The profile shows about 540,000 distinct CDR3 sequences, under 40% of them singletons. V gene TRBV11-2 combines with J gene TRBJ2-5, with unresolved D. The source material was blood. This clonotype was sampled from a girl under 18 with multiple sclerosis. CDR3 residues: CASSLIRETQYF. CDR3 DNA: TGTGCCAGCAGCCTCATCCGGGAGACCCAGTACTTC.